This T cell receptor beta chain was sequenced for a study of regulatory T cells in long-lasting Graves disease. Arm-PCR of CDR3 regions and iRepertoire HTBI primers were the basis on which TCR beta libraries were built. TCRdb recomputed calls from the multiplex PCR reads with MiXCR, one row per CDR3 protein. Counted here are 550,000 to 700,000 distinct CDR3 sequences, about 16% occurring once; the ten biggest clones make up around 11%. Time point indicated: newly diagnosed GD, antithyroid drugs for less than 3 months. TCR sequences were obtained from RNA taken from PBMCs. Germline values: CDR1 SGHRS, CDR2 YFSETQ. The CDR3 has 15 residues. The V segment lost 7 bases and the J segment 2 bases; nucleotides outside the gene matches: 6. These same data were also listed under a study on T cells in Graves' hyperthyroidism and ophthalmopathy. Per that paper: Hyperthyroidism of Graves' type that showed no ophthalmopathy progression within 18 months was stable. Stable hyperthyroidism was separated from ophthalmopathy by a model based on 13 V-J features. The model identified upcoming ophthalmopathy a median about six months ahead of onset.

The source was peripheral blood mononuclear cells (PBMCs), collected at new diagnosis, from a patient treated with antithyroid drugs. The rearrangement uses TRBV5-1 and TRBJ2-5, with TRBD2 matching over 12 bases. The origin of this receptor is a man aged 18 to 30 with Graves disease. The CDR3 nucleotides read TGCGCCAGCTCGGGACTAGCGGGCCCTCAAGAGACCCAGTACTTC. This sequence encodes CASSGLAGPQETQYF.